Presented here are 22 T cell receptor beta chains from one specimen sequenced in a study of blood T cell repertoires in COVID-19 (dated by TCRdb to the early 2020s). The library came from the immunoSEQ multiplex PCR assay. What TCRdb holds here is the immuneACCESS table cut down to in-frame rearrangements. Part of the clones is not present; checked against another copy, under half of the missing clones reflect an unresolved V gene, and the others are unexplained. For this sample the table gives around 320,000 clones, of which 88% were detected only once. The ten largest clones represent approximately 6.6% of the sample. Sequencing was carried out using peripheral blood. These TCRs come from a woman aged 25 to 39 who had recovered from COVID-19.

The chain uses TRBV5-1 and TRBJ2-2; 7 bases match TRBD1. Looked up from germline, CDR1 is SGHRS and CDR2 is YFSETQ. The CDR3 length is 15 residues. J lost 5 bases, V lost 0 bases, and 4 bases had no gene match. CDR3 region: CASSLATGSTGELFF. DNA of the CDR3: TGCGCCAGCAGCTTGGCGACAGGGTCAACCGGGGAGCTGTTTTTT. The variable domain in full, completed from reference TRBV5-1 and TRBJ2-2, reads KAGVTQTPRYLIKTRGQQVTLSCSPISGHRSVSWYQQTPGQGLQFLFEYFSETQRNKGNFPGRFSGRQFSNSRSEMNVSTLELGDSALYLCASSLATGSTGELFFGEGSRLTVL.

This clone was observed a single time. This sequence joins TRBV27 and TRBJ1-4, with D perhaps matching TRBD1 (6 bases). Trimming took off 8 bases at V and 4 bases at J, with 14 bases between the two ends. The V gene's germline CDR1 is MNHEY and CDR2 SMNVEV (reference sequence). The length of the CDR3 is 14 residues. The CDR3 here is CASSSQGGNEKLFF. In nucleotides, the CDR3 is TGTGCCAGCTCCTCTCAAGGGGGTAATGAAAAACTGTTTTTT.

The chain links TRBV29-1 to TRBJ1-1, with D perhaps TRBD1 (5 bases). Trimming pared 4 bases from V and 3 bases from J, leaving 21 bases between. This CDR3 has 16 residues. Germline V gene lookup returns CDR1 SQVTM and CDR2 ANQGSEA. CDR3: CSVGGTPGPEDTEAFF. The CDR3, as DNA: TGCAGCGTTGGGGGGACTCCTGGACCGGAGGACACTGAAGCTTTCTTT.

In nucleotides, the CDR3 is TGTGCCAGTACCCTTGGGGCAGTATTCTCTGGGGCCAACGTCCTGACTTTC. Translated, it gives CASTLGAVFSGANVLTF. The V and J genes are TRBV19 and TRBJ2-6; D might be TRBD1 (5 bases). Trimming stripped 7 bases from V and 0 bases from J, with 16 bases between. The CDR3 consists of 17 residues. Germline CDR1 is LNHDA and CDR2 is SQIVND (reference sequence).

V usage is TRBV5-6 and J usage is TRBJ2-7, with 7 bases lining up with TRBD1. The CDR3 totals 14 residues. Germline assignment: CDR1 SGHDT and CDR2 YYEEEE. J lost 3 bases, V lost 6 bases, and 9 bases had no gene match. CDR3: CASTLKGADYEQYF. CDR3 nucleotide sequence: TGTGCCAGCACTTTAAAGGGGGCGGACTACGAGCAGTACTTC.

The CDR3 DNA sequence: TGCGCCAGCAGCTTGGGGGGAGGCCACGAGCAGTACTTC. Protein product: CASSLGGGHEQYF. V is TRBV5-1 and J is TRBJ2-7; D perhaps matches TRBD2 (6 bases). This CDR3 has 13 residues. V lost 0 bases and J lost 5, with 9 bases in between. Germline V gene sequence: CDR1 SGHRS, CDR2 YFSETQ.

V gene TRBV4-3 combines with J gene TRBJ2-3; tentatively, D is TRBD1 (6 bases). This CDR3 is built from 15 residues. Per germline, CDR1 LGHNA and CDR2 YSLEER. V lost 1 base, J lost 4 bases, and 12 bases lay in between. The CDR3 DNA reads as TGCGCCAGCAGCCAAGTTGGCAGGGGTGCAGATACGCAGTATTTT. It translates to CASSQVGRGADTQYF.

This clone was detected a few times. The chain couples TRBV7-2 to TRBJ2-5; maybe TRBD2 (6 bases). Germline V CDR1 and CDR2: SGHTA, FQGNSA. This CDR3 is 13 amino acids long. Trimming removed 5 bases from V and 5 bases from J, with 12 bases in between. The CDR3 nucleotides read TGTGCCAGCAGCCGTCTAGCGTGGGAGACCCAGTACTTC. Translation: CASSRLAWETQYF.

This clone was detected once. The chain is built from TRBV3-1 (or the pseudogene TRBV3-2) and TRBJ2-3; 8 nucleotides line up with TRBD2. From germline, CDR1 is LGHDT and CDR2 YNNKEL (reference sequence). The V gene end was trimmed by 6 bases and the J gene end by 4 bases; junction bases not matched to a gene: 9. The CDR3 contains 15 residues. The chain's CDR3 is CASSQRGIRADTQYF. CDR3 nucleotides: TGTGCCAGCAGTCAGCGGGGGATTCGGGCAGATACGCAGTATTTT.

V usage is TRBV15 and J usage is TRBJ2-2; 11 bases agree with TRBD1. With V trimmed by 6 bases and J by 5 bases, 8 bases remained unmatched. CDR1 and CDR2 from the germline V gene are LNHNV and YYDKDF (reference sequence). There are 16 residues in the CDR3. CDR3 coding DNA: TGTGCCACCAGGATGAGGGGACAGGGGGGTACCGGGGAGCTGTTTTTT. As protein: CATRMRGQGGTGELFF.

Remarks on this clone: In the same sample, other DNA sequences code for this CDR3. In nucleotides, the CDR3 is TGTGCCAGCAGGGGACAAAACTATGGCTACACCTTC. This translates into CASRGQNYGYTF. The chain combines TRBV6-5 with TRBJ1-2; possible D gene TRBD1, 6 bases. The CDR3 runs to 12 residues. Trimming pared 6 bases from V and 2 bases from J, leaving 7 bases between. Germline V gene lookup returns CDR1 MNHEY and CDR2 SVGAGI.

The J gene is TRBJ1-2, the V gene TRBV27; D is undetermined. Germline values: CDR1 MNHEY, CDR2 SMNVEV (reference sequence). The CDR3 loop spans 13 amino acids. The germline V and J ends were trimmed by 3 bases and 1 base, with 6 bases remaining between them. Here the CDR3 reads CASSFNSNYGYTF. As DNA, the CDR3 is TGTGCCAGCAGTTTTAACAGTAACTATGGCTACACCTTC.

The chain uses TRBV4-2 and TRBJ1-4, with 9 bases aligning to TRBD1. Germline V CDR1 and CDR2: LGHNA, YNFKEQ. CDR3 size: 15 residues. After removal of 3 bases from V and 2 bases from J, the junction contained 1 base not matched to a gene. CDR3 in DNA: TGTGCCAGCAGCCAGGGACAGGGCACTAATGAAAAACTGTTTTTT. Its translation is CASSQGQGTNEKLFF.

V and J are TRBV12-3 or TRBV12-4 and TRBJ1-6, with D unclear. The CDR3 totals 13 residues. Trimming removed 3 bases at V and 9 bases at J, with 9 bases between. In nucleotides, the CDR3 is TGTGCCAGCAGTTTGAGGGAAAGTTCACCCCTCCACTTT. This codes for CASSLRESSPLHF.

The chain's CDR3 is CASSPGTGGNQPQHF. CDR3 coding DNA: TGCGCCAGCAGCCCCGGGACAGGGGGCAATCAGCCCCAGCATTTT. The chain recombines TRBV5-1 with TRBJ1-5; 10 bases are a match to TRBD1. CDR3 length equals 15 residues. V trimming: 4 bases; J trimming: 2 bases; junction bases outside the gene matches: 3. From germline, CDR1 is SGHRS and CDR2 YFSETQ.

The chain employs TRBV29-1 and TRBJ2-3, with D possibly TRBD1 on 6 matching bases. CDR1 is SQVTM, CDR2 ANQGSEA, per germline. Trimming cost V 8 bases and J 6 bases, with 21 bases left between them. The CDR3 sequence is 14 residues long. The DNA of the CDR3 is TGCAGCTCTTACAGGGCCCCGCTATTGGATACGCAGTATTTT. Encoded protein: CSSYRAPLLDTQYF.

This chain uses TRBV3-1 (or the pseudogene TRBV3-2) with TRBJ1-1; no clear D gene. The length of the CDR3 is 15 residues. Germline CDR1 and CDR2: LGHDT and YNNKEL (reference sequence). V was shortened by 6 bases and J by 3 bases, with 17 bases between the two germline ends. DNA for the CDR3: TGTGCCAGCAGTGAACGGGGAGACGGGTACACTGAAGCTTTCTTT. This translates into CASSERGDGYTEAFF.

The V and J genes are TRBV5-8 and TRBJ2-1; 12 bases are shared with TRBD2. J gave up 6 bases and V 6 bases, and 10 bases lay outside the gene matches. CDR1 is SGHTS and CDR2 is YDEGEE in the germline V gene. The CDR3 extends over 16 amino acids. The CDR3 DNA is TGTGCCAGCACCCCATTACTAGCGGGGGGTAGCAATGAGCAGTTCTTC. Translated: CASTPLLAGGSNEQFF.

As regards this clone: One end of the junction varies from germline; a read error may be responsible. This chain joins TRBV7-9 and TRBJ2-3; 7 bases agree with TRBD1. This CDR3 has 15 residues. Germline CDR1 is SEHNR and CDR2 is FQNEAQ (reference sequence). The CDR3 spells CASSHYRGRRQTQYF. CDR3 in DNA: TGCGCCAGCAGCCATTACAGGGGACGGAGACAAACGCAGTATTTT.

The V call is TRBV28, the J call TRBJ1-2; possibly TRBD1 for D (6 bases). Germline V gene lookup returns CDR1 MDHEN and CDR2 SYDVKM. The CDR3 runs 13 residues. The V gene lost 5 bases and the J gene lost 8 bases, with 15 bases spanning the gap. In nucleotides, the CDR3 is TGTGCCAGCAGTGGGGGCCCGTTGAGGGGCTACACCTTC. Residues: CASSGGPLRGYTF.

This rearrangement joins TRBV12-5 to TRBJ2-2, with 8 positions matching TRBD1. This CDR3 has 14 residues. Per germline, CDR1 LGHNT and CDR2 FRNRAP. The V segment lost 5 bases and the J segment 4 bases; nucleotides outside the gene matches: 3. This CDR3 is CASGPGQGTGELFF. The CDR3 nucleotides read TGTGCTAGTGGTCCAGGACAGGGCACCGGGGAGCTGTTTTTT.

The gene calls are TRBV30 and TRBJ1-4, with D possibly matching TRBD1 (6 bases). Trimming pared 8 bases from V and 7 bases from J, leaving 17 bases between. The germline gives CDR1 GTSNPN, CDR2 SVGIG (reference sequence). CDR3 length: 13 residues. CDR3 protein: CAGTTGNTEKLFF. In DNA form, the CDR3 reads TGTGCCGGAACAACAGGGAACACTGAAAAACTGTTTTTT.